What follows is one T cell receptor beta chain and its context. The antigen is not known. The germline V and J ends were trimmed by 0 bases and 4 bases, with 9 bases remaining between them. CDR3 length equals 14 residues. Germline CDR1 is SGHAT and CDR2 is FQNNGV. The sample originates from a study of T cells in Graves' hyperthyroidism and ophthalmopathy. Study outcomes and limitations: In the analysis, a 13 V-J model separated ophthalmopathy from stable hyperthyroidism.

RNA transcripts yielded amplified TCR beta CDR3 regions. When the TCR CDR3 underwent first-round RT-PCR, the HTBI primer set was used. TCRdb re-called the multiplex PCR reads through MiXCR, storing one row per CDR3 protein. Of around 250,000 distinct CDR3 sequences in the sample, about 14% were seen once. Lactation, pregnancy, other autoimmune disease or uncontrolled infection excluded patients. Sample: blood. The genes are TRBV11-2 and TRBJ1-2; no clear D. The sequence was collected from a woman in her thirties or forties with Graves' hyperthyroidism that later progressed to Graves' ophthalmopathy. The CDR3 DNA sequence: TGTGCCAGCAGCTTAGACAGACGTTCCTATGGCTACACCTTC. Protein product: CASSLDRRSYGYTF.